Listed here are 15 T cell receptor beta chains from one sample, sequenced in a study of beta chain features in type 1 diabetes. Study-wide results and caveats: Moderate yet significant TCRB CDR3 shortening was seen in Type 1 diabetes patients in all four CD4+ subsets.

The antigens for these receptors are not known. Expressed TCRB transcripts were sequenced because the entire RNA isolate underwent reverse transcription. Assay: immunoSEQ multiplex PCR; the TCRdb copy retains only in-frame clones and omits some. The top ten hold 0.015% of the sample, which has roughly 340,000 clones, approximately 13% seen once. The material sequenced was naive CD4+ T cells from blood. The receptors shown here come from a woman aged 18-30 years with type 1 diabetes.

J is TRBJ1-3 and V is TRBV5-4, with unresolved D. Germline-derived CDR1 and CDR2 are SGHNT and YYREEE (reference sequence). Trimming shortened V by 0 bases and J by 0 bases, and 10 bases separated the two germline ends. The CDR3 loop spans 16 amino acids. Here the CDR3 DNA reads TGTGCCAGCAGCTTGGATTTAAGAGGCTCTGGAAACACCATATATTTT. Translation: CASSLDLRGSGNTIYF.

The rearrangement uses TRBV29-1 and TRBJ2-2; TRBD1 aligns across 8 bases. The CDR3 has 12 residues. The junction had 1 base not matched to a gene; V was cut back by 5 bases and J by 5 bases. Germline CDR1 SQVTM, CDR2 ANQGSEA. CDR3 sequence reads: CSVRDRTGELFF. The DNA for the CDR3 is TGCAGCGTTCGGGACAGGACCGGGGAGCTGTTTTTT.

This clone was detected only a few times. The chain employs TRBV5-4 and TRBJ1-1, with 11 bases lining up with TRBD1. The CDR3 totals 15 residues. The J segment lost 5 bases and the V segment lost 4 bases, leaving 7 bases of the junction unmatched. Germline CDR1 is SGHNT and CDR2 is YYREEE (reference sequence). CDR3 in DNA: TGTGCCAGCAGCAAAAGGACAGGGGGCCTGACTGAAGCTTTCTTT. Its translation is CASSKRTGGLTEAFF.

The genes are TRBV6-1 and TRBJ2-7, with 11 bases matching TRBD2. CDR1 and CDR2 from the germline V gene are MNHNS and SASEGT. The CDR3 extends over 15 amino acids. Trimming cost V 6 bases and J 7 bases; bases outside gene matches: 11. The CDR3 protein is CASSALAGEPGEQYF. The DNA for the CDR3 is TGTGCCAGCAGCGCACTAGCGGGAGAGCCGGGGGAGCAGTACTTC.

The chain recombines TRBV5-1 with TRBJ2-7, with 7 positions matching TRBD1. Germline CDR1 SGHRS, CDR2 YFSETQ. The trim removed 0 bases at V and 6 bases at J, leaving 3 bases unmatched. CDR3 length equals 13 residues. CDR3 DNA sequence: TGCGCCAGCAGCTTGGGGGCAGGGGGCGAGCAGTACGTC. This sequence encodes CASSLGAGGEQYV.

This clone was seen a few times. V is TRBV5-5 and J is TRBJ2-7; TRBD1 matches 7 bases. Germline V gene sequence: CDR1 SGHKS, CDR2 YYEKEE (reference sequence). The CDR3 consists of 15 residues. The junction had 7 bases not matched to a gene; V was cut back by 0 bases and J by 4 bases. As DNA, the CDR3 is TGTGCCAGCAGCTTGGGGGGACAGTACCCATACGAGCAGTACTTC. Translating gives CASSLGGQYPYEQYF.

This chain uses TRBV27 with TRBJ2-5, with 10 positions matching TRBD2. The V and J ends lost 1 base and 3 bases, in that order; junction bases with no gene match: 11. The CDR3 loop spans 18 amino acids. Germline-derived CDR1 and CDR2 are MNHEY and SMNVEV (reference sequence). For the CDR3, the DNA is TGTGCCAGCAGTTTATACCCTGGGGCTAGCGGGAGAGAAGAGACCCAGTACTTC. Encoded protein: CASSLYPGASGREETQYF.

CDR3 loop: CASSLLGGNSYEQYF. CDR3 DNA: TGTGCCAGCAGCCTCTTAGGGGGTAACTCCTACGAGCAGTACTTC. V and J are TRBV7-2 and TRBJ2-7; D is possibly TRBD1 (6 bases). Per germline, CDR1 SGHTA and CDR2 FQGNSA. V was pared by 5 bases and J by 0 bases, with 14 bases between. This CDR3 has 15 residues.

The V call is TRBV2, the J call TRBJ1-5; 7 bases map to TRBD1. The CDR3 runs 13 residues. Germline CDR1 is SNHLY and CDR2 is FYNNEI. The J segment lost 9 bases and the V segment lost 7 bases, leaving 9 bases of the junction unmatched. The CDR3 DNA reads as TGTGCCAGCACAGGGACAGTCCTCGGGCCCCAGCATTTT. Translated: CASTGTVLGPQHF.

J is TRBJ2-7 and V is TRBV5-1; 12 bases fit TRBD2. Trimming removed 4 bases from V and 2 bases from J; junction bases left unmatched: 4. This CDR3 is 15 amino acids long. Germline V gives CDR1 SGHRS, CDR2 YFSETQ. Here the CDR3 reads CASSTGLAGTYEQYF. In nucleotides, the CDR3 is TGCGCCAGCAGCACCGGACTAGCGGGAACCTACGAGCAGTACTTC.

This clone was seen more than once but under ten times. The chain carries TRBV6-6 and TRBJ1-4; D gene uncertain. CDR1 is MNHNY, CDR2 SVGAGI, per germline (reference sequence). V was clipped by 6 bases and J by 4 bases, with 12 bases between them. There are 14 residues in the CDR3. CDR3 amino acids: CASSPFGLNEKLFF. In DNA, the CDR3 is TGTGCCAGCAGCCCCTTTGGACTTAATGAAAAACTGTTTTTT.

This chain connects TRBV5-4 to TRBJ2-2; 8 nucleotides line up with TRBD1. The CDR3 totals 17 residues. Germline CDR1 is SGHNT and CDR2 is YYREEE (reference sequence). V trimming: 1 base; J trimming: 4 bases; junction bases outside the gene matches: 9. CDR3 sequence reads: CASSLSSTGVTTGELFF. CDR3 coding DNA: TGTGCCAGCAGCTTGTCGTCGACAGGGGTTACCACCGGGGAGCTGTTTTTT.

This chain links TRBV10-3 with TRBJ2-1; 13 bases line up with TRBD2. V lost 6 bases, J lost 10 bases, and 9 bases stayed unmatched. The CDR3 runs 15 residues. The germline V gene encodes CDR1 ENHRY and CDR2 SYGVKD. The CDR3 loop reads CAIRQGLAGEGEQFF. Written as DNA, the CDR3 is TGTGCCATCAGACAAGGACTAGCGGGAGAGGGGGAGCAGTTCTTC.

This clone has only a few counts. V usage is TRBV5-1 and J usage is TRBJ2-1; the D gene is possibly TRBD2 (5 bases). V was cut by 2 bases and J by 5 bases, with 14 bases left in between. Germline assignment: CDR1 SGHRS and CDR2 YFSETQ. CDR3 length: 15 amino acids. The CDR3 DNA reads as TGCGCCAGCAGCTTTCTCGGGATGGGCGACAATGAGCAGTTCTTC. Translating gives CASSFLGMGDNEQFF. The variable domain in full, with the rest retrieved from reference TRBV5-1 and TRBJ2-1, is KAGVTQTPRYLIKTRGQQVTLSCSPISGHRSVSWYQQTPGQGLQFLFEYFSETQRNKGNFPGRFSGRQFSNSRSEMNVSTLELGDSALYLCASSFLGMGDNEQFFGPGTRLTVL.

There are a few counts of this clone. The CDR3 protein is CAWNRGSGRGAYNEQFF. Written as DNA, the CDR3 is TGTGCCTGGAACAGGGGCAGCGGGAGAGGTGCCTACAATGAGCAGTTCTTC. This chain links TRBV30 with TRBJ2-1; D might be TRBD2 (8 bases). Trimming took off 4 bases at V and 2 bases at J, with 21 bases between the two ends. The CDR3 has 17 residues. Germline-derived CDR1 and CDR2 are GTSNPN and SVGIG (reference sequence).